This entry describes one T cell receptor beta chain. Its antigen is unknown. The ends were cut back, 0 bases at V and 1 base at J, with 10 bases in the middle. The CDR3 covers 15 residues. Germline V CDR1 and CDR2: MGHRA, YSYEKL. The sample is drawn from a study of blood T cells in healthy people across ages. Samples each had at least 5 micrograms of total RNA extracted. Using a J-beta primer mix together with a sample-barcoded 5' primer, a second PCR was run for about 6 to 12 cycles. A template-switch adaptor containing 12 random nucleotides labeled each cDNA molecule. TCRdb reprocessed the 5' RACE reads with MiXCR, giving one entry per CDR3 protein. Of under 1,000,000 distinct CDR3 sequences in the sample, about 37% are singletons; the top ten hold approximately 13%. Study results and caveats: Measured against age, TCR beta diversity per million T cells decreased in a roughly linear manner.

The chain combines TRBV4-1 with TRBJ2-7; D gene ambiguous. Input material: blood. The receptor comes from a young man in good health. CDR3 sequence reads: CASSQEGRSSYEQYF. In DNA, the CDR3 is TGCGCCAGCAGCCAAGAGGGCAGGAGTTCCTACGAGCAGTACTTC.